A single sample is the source of the 2 T cell receptor beta chains below, sequenced in a study of shared clonotypes between healthy human individuals. The table came from immunoSEQ multiplex PCR; TCRdb's copy has only in-frame clones and leaves some out. Here the sample spans around 1,100,000 clones, approximately 80% being singletons. The sequencing input was memory CD4+ T cells from PBMCs. Stated subset: CD45RA-negative fraction. These receptors were taken from a man aged 18-30 years in good health. Some clones in this sample may be carry-over from other donors' samples.

V usage is TRBV6-4 and J usage is TRBJ2-3, with 13 bases matching TRBD2. CDR1 and CDR2 (germline): MRHNA, SNTAGT. The CDR3 is 15 residues long. The V and J ends lost 4 bases and 6 bases, in that order; junction bases with no gene match: 4. CDR3 coding DNA: TGTGCCAGCAGTGTCGGACTAGCGGGAGAGGATACGCAGTATTTT. As protein: CASSVGLAGEDTQYF.

V usage is TRBV27 and J usage is TRBJ2-7; tentatively, D is TRBD1 (6 bases). V was clipped by 9 bases and J by 5 bases, with 26 bases between them. The germline CDR1 and CDR2 sequences are MNHEY and SMNVEV (reference sequence). This CDR3 has 16 amino acids. The CDR3 DNA is TGTGCCAGGGGGGCCCCCAGTGACTCACTTCCGGACGAGCAGTACTTC. This codes for CARGAPSDSLPDEQYF.